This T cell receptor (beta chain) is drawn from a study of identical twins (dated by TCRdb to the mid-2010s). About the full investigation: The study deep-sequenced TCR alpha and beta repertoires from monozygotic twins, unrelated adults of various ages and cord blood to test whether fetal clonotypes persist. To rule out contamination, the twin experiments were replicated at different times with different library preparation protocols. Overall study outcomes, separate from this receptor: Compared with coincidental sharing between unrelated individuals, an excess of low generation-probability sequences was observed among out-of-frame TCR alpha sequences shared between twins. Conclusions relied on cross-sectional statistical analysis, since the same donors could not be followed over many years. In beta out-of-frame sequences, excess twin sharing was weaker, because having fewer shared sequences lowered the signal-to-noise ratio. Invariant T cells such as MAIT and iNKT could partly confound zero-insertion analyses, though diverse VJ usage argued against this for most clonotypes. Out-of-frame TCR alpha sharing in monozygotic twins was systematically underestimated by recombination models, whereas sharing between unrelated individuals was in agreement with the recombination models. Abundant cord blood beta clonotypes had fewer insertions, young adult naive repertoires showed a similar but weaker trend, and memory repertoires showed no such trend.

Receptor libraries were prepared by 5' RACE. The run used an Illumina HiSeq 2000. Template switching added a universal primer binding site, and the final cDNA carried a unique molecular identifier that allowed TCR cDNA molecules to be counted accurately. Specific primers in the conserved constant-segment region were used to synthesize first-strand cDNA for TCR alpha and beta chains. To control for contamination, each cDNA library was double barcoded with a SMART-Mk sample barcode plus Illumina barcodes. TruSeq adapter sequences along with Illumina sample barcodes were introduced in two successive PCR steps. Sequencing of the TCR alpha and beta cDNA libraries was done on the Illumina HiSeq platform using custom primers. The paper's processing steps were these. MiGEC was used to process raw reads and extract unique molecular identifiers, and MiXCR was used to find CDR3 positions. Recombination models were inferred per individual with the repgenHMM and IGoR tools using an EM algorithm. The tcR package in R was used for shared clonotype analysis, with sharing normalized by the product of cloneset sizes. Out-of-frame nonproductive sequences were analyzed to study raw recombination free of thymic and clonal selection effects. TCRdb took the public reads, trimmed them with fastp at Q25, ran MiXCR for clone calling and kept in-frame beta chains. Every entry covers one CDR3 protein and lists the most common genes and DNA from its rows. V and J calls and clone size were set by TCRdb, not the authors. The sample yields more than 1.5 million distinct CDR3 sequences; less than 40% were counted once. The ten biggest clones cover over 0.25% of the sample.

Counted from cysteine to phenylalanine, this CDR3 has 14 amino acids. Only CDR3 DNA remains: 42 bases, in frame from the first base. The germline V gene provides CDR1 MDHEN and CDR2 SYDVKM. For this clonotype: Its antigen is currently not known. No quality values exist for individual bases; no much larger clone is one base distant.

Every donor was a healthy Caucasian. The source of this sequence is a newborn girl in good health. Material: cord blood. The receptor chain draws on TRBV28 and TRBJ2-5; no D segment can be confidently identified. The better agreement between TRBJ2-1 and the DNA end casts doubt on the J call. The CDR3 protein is CASSFGGNQETQFF. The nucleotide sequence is TGTGCCAGCAGTTTCGGCGGAAACCAAGAGACCCAGTTCTTC.